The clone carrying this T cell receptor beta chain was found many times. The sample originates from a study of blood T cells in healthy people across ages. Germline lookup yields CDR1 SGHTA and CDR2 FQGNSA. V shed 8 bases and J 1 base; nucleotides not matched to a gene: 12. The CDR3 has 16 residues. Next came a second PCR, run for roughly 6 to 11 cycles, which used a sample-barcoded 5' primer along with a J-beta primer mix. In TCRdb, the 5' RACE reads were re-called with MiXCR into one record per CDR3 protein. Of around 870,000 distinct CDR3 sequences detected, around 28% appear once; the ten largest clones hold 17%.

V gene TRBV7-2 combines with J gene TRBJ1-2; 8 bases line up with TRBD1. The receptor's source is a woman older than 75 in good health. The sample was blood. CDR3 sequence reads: CASGTSTGGVNYGYTF. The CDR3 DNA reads TGTGCCAGCGGAACTTCTACAGGGGGGGTTAACTATGGCTACACCTTC. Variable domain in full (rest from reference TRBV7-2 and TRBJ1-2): GAGVSQSPSNKVTEKGKDVELRCDPISGHTALYWYRQSLGQGLEFLIYFQGNSAPDKSGLPSDRFSAERTGGSVSTLTIQRTQQEDSAVYLCASGTSTGGVNYGYTFGSGTRLTVV.